The sequence of this TCR beta chain was determined in a study of blood T cell repertoires in COVID-19. Across the whole study: The samples span acute and convalescent COVID-19 from the United States, Italy and Spain. PBMCs, B-cell-depleted T cells, or T cells provided the cDNA or gDNA that made up the material.

This CDR3 is built from 18 residues. Trimming took 2 bases from V and 6 from J; bases not matched to a gene: 16. CDR1 is SGHTA, CDR2 FQGNSA, per germline. The table lists this clone with a count of one. Original methodology: The assay estimated nucleated cells by amplifying reference gene primers. TCRdb's table, derived via immunoSEQ multiplex PCR, lists solely in-frame clones and lacks some. The V and J calls and the clone size are those of that table, but D and trimming were determined from the DNA. The table has under 350,000 clones, 83% seen once. The V call is TRBV7-2, the J call TRBJ2-7; TRBD1 agrees at 10 bases. The TCR comes from a woman aged 45-60 years who had recovered from COVID-19. Sequencing was performed on peripheral blood. The CDR3 sequence is CASSLKGQGPGGVGEQYF. CDR3 in DNA: TGTGCCAGCAGCTTAAAGGGACAGGGGCCCGGAGGGGTAGGCGAGCAGTACTTC.